The clone carrying this T cell receptor beta chain occurred once. This entry is derived from a study of T cell responses to AZD1222 COVID-19 vaccine. Study context: Pooling covered second doses at about 4 or about 12 weeks.

Using immunoSEQ multiplex PCR, the repertoire was profiled, and TCRdb retains in-frame clones only, with some absent. Of roughly 100,000 clones in the sample, around 91% were seen once. CDR1 and CDR2 (germline): MDHEN, SYDVKM. This CDR3 comprises 14 residues. V lost 2 bases and J 2 bases, leaving 9 bases between the germline ends. The V call is TRBV28, the J call TRBJ1-2, with D perhaps TRBD1 (5 bases). Sequencing was performed on peripheral blood, taken on day 0 of AZD1222 vaccination. This clonotype originated in an adult in good health. The CDR3 region has the DNA TGTGCCAGCAGTTTAGTCTCAGGGAACTATGGCTACACCTTC. Protein product: CASSLVSGNYGYTF.